A single sample gave rise to the 24 T cell receptor beta chains below, sequenced in a study of cytotoxic CD8 clonotypes in ibrutinib-treated CLL. TCRdb's table, derived via immunoSEQ multiplex PCR, lists solely in-frame clones and lacks some. The sample holds hundreds of thousands of clones, 70% seen once. The sample was PBMCs, taken after 24 months of ibrutinib treatment. The receptor set was obtained from a human donor with chronic lymphocytic leukemia.

The J gene is TRBJ2-3, the V gene TRBV7-9; no reliable D call. V lost 5 bases, J lost 6 bases, and 18 bases lay in between. Germline CDR1 reads SEHNR; CDR2 reads FQNEAQ (reference sequence). This CDR3 has 15 residues. The CDR3 coding sequence is TGTGCCAGCAGCGTCCGTAGCTCATCCGGGGATACGCAGTATTTT. Its translation: CASSVRSSSGDTQYF.

This clone was picked up a small number of times. The chain has TRBV27 and TRBJ1-2; D is unclear. The CDR3 sequence is 14 residues long. V was cut by 3 bases and J by 8 bases, with 16 bases left in between. Looked up from germline, CDR1 is MNHEY and CDR2 is SMNVEV (reference sequence). For the CDR3, the DNA is TGTGCCAGCAGTTTTGGACCTCTCACCAGGGGCTACACCTTC. Translated, it gives CASSFGPLTRGYTF.

The chain joins TRBV4-3 to TRBJ1-1, with no clear D. In germline, CDR1 is LGHNA, CDR2 YSLEER. The CDR3 loop spans 17 amino acids. With 1 base removed from V and 1 base from J, the gap between germline ends came to 16 bases. This CDR3 reads CASSQVWPKPPNTEAFF. In nucleotides, the CDR3 is TGCGCCAGCAGCCAAGTCTGGCCAAAGCCCCCGAACACTGAAGCTTTCTTT.

V is TRBV2 and J is TRBJ1-2; D remains unclear. V was clipped by 3 bases and J by 6 bases, with 8 bases between them. The CDR3 is 12 residues long. Per germline, CDR1 SNHLY and CDR2 FYNNEI. CDR3 in DNA: TGTGCCAGCAGTGACCTTACCAATGGCTACACCTTC. Translation: CASSDLTNGYTF.

V usage is TRBV5-4 and J usage is TRBJ2-7; the match to TRBD2 covers 9 bases. The CDR3 has 15 amino acids. V dropped 4 bases and J dropped 4; count of bases not matched to a gene: 9. Germline CDR1 and CDR2: SGHNT and YYREEE (reference sequence). DNA of the CDR3: TGTGCCAGCAGCCCCCAGGCGGGAGGGCCTTACGAGCAGTACTTC. It specifies CASSPQAGGPYEQYF.

The chain employs TRBV6-1 and TRBJ2-7; perhaps TRBD2 as D (5 bases). The germline gives CDR1 MNHNS, CDR2 SASEGT. The CDR3 runs to 16 residues. The V end was cut by 2 bases, the J end by 3 bases, with 17 bases between. CDR3 in DNA: TGTGCCAGCAGTGAAAGCCATGCGGGCCTCCACTACGAGCAGTACTTC. Translated: CASSESHAGLHYEQYF.

This clone has a single count. The CDR3 is CASSLSRQLQETQYF. For the CDR3, the DNA is TGTGCCAGCAGTTTATCCAGGCAGCTTCAAGAGACCCAGTACTTC. The chain joins TRBV27 to TRBJ2-5; D uncertain. The CDR3 covers 15 residues. Germline V gives CDR1 MNHEY, CDR2 SMNVEV (reference sequence). Trimming shortened V by 0 bases and J by 2 bases, and 10 bases separated the two germline ends.

The V call is TRBV6-1, the J call TRBJ2-5, with D perhaps matching TRBD1 (6 bases). CDR3 length equals 16 residues. V lost 0 bases and J 5 bases, leaving 16 bases between the germline ends. Germline values: CDR1 MNHNS, CDR2 SASEGT. CDR3 coding DNA: TGTGCCAGCAGTGAAGCTCCGGGACACGAGACGGAGACCCAGTACTTC. Translation: CASSEAPGHETETQYF.

The chain combines TRBV5-6 with TRBJ2-5; perhaps TRBD2 as D (6 bases). The CDR3 has 15 residues. From germline, CDR1 is SGHDT and CDR2 YYEEEE. V was trimmed by 1 base and J by 1 base, leaving 11 bases between them. CDR3 amino acids: CASSLSGDAQETQYF. In nucleotides, the CDR3 is TGTGCCAGCAGCTTGTCGGGGGACGCCCAAGAGACCCAGTACTTC.

This clone was observed at least ten times. V and J are TRBV11-2 and TRBJ2-5, with a possible D match to TRBD1 (5 bases). CDR1 and CDR2 (germline): SGHAT, FQNNGV. V dropped 5 bases and J dropped 1 base, with 20 bases sitting between them. This CDR3 is 17 amino acids long. Written as DNA, the CDR3 is TGTGCCAGCAGCGTAGGGGCGACTTCGCTAGTCCAAGAGACCCAGTACTTC. This encodes CASSVGATSLVQETQYF.

The V and J genes are TRBV29-1 and TRBJ2-3, with D possibly matching TRBD1 (6 bases). The V gene's germline CDR1 is SQVTM and CDR2 ANQGSEA. V lost 6 bases and J 6 bases, leaving 16 bases between the germline ends. CDR3 length equals 13 residues. Here the CDR3 reads CSVTGPHGDTQYF. The CDR3 DNA is TGCAGCGTGACAGGACCACACGGGGATACGCAGTATTTT.

This sequence joins TRBV9 and TRBJ1-2; D ambiguous. V was shortened by 0 bases and J by 3 bases, with 9 bases between the two germline ends. The CDR3 covers 14 residues. CDR1 is SGDLS, CDR2 YYNGEE, per germline. CDR3 coding DNA: TGTGCCAGCAGCGTAGGGCAGGAGTACTATGGCTACACCTTC. This sequence encodes CASSVGQEYYGYTF.

J is TRBJ2-3 and V is TRBV9; TRBD2 aligns across 8 bases. V was clipped by 0 bases and J by 4 bases; unmatched bases: 10. This CDR3 spans 17 amino acids. Germline CDR1 SGDLS, CDR2 YYNGEE. The CDR3 DNA follows: TGTGCCAGCAGCGTAGCGGGACATAGCGGGACCCCAGATACGCAGTATTTT. This codes for CASSVAGHSGTPDTQYF.

This clone has a single count. V usage is TRBV28 and J usage is TRBJ2-7; D possibly matches TRBD1 or TRBD2 (5 bases each). Germline CDR1 and CDR2: MDHEN and SYDVKM. V shed 4 bases and J shed 3 bases, with 13 bases lying between them. CDR3 length equals 14 residues. The CDR3 is CASSWGRGIYEQYF. The CDR3 DNA reads as TGTGCCAGCAGTTGGGGCCGAGGGATCTACGAGCAGTACTTC.

V gene TRBV7-3 combines with J gene TRBJ2-3, with TRBD2 matching over 8 bases. There are 15 residues in the CDR3. Germline-derived CDR1 and CDR2 are SGHTA and FQGTGA. With V trimmed by 2 bases and J by 7 bases, 8 bases remained unmatched. The CDR3 region is CASSLARAGVNTQYF. For the CDR3, the DNA is TGTGCCAGCAGCTTAGCACGAGCGGGAGTAAATACGCAGTATTTT.

In its sample, this clone was seen a few times. The gene calls are TRBV7-9 and TRBJ1-5; 8 bases are a match to TRBD1. The CDR3 has 16 residues. CDR1 SEHNR and CDR2 FQNEAQ come from the germline V gene (reference sequence). The V and J ends lost 5 bases and 4 bases, in that order; junction bases with no gene match: 10. CDR3 sequence reads: CASSLTRQGKNQPQHF. CDR3 DNA: TGTGCCAGCAGCCTAACCCGACAGGGGAAAAATCAGCCCCAGCATTTT.

The chain employs TRBV10-3 and TRBJ2-7; TRBD1 agrees at 9 bases. Germline CDR1 is ENHRY and CDR2 is SYGVKD. Germline trimming cut 10 bases from V and 3 bases from J; bases unmatched to any gene: 7. There are 13 residues in the CDR3. CDR3 protein: CANLPGQGYEQYF. CDR3 bases: TGTGCCAATCTACCGGGACAGGGCTACGAGCAGTACTTC.

This clone was seen a few times. The rearrangement links TRBV6-5 to TRBJ1-2; D remains ambiguous. This CDR3 is 15 amino acids long. The germline V gene encodes CDR1 MNHEY and CDR2 SVGAGI. Between the trimmed V and J ends, which lost 6 bases and 8 bases, there was a span of 22 bases. CDR3 protein: CASSAPGSNLGGYTF. The CDR3 nucleotides read TGTGCCAGCAGCGCCCCCGGGAGCAATTTGGGAGGCTACACCTTC.

The rearrangement uses TRBV4-1 and TRBJ1-2; D ambiguous. V dropped 7 bases and J dropped 0 bases, with 12 bases sitting between them. CDR1 is MGHRA and CDR2 is YSYEKL in the germline V gene. CDR3 size: 14 residues. DNA of the CDR3: TGCGCCAGCATAGGAGGTCCCCCTAACTATGGCTACACCTTC. Translating gives CASIGGPPNYGYTF.

The chain recombines TRBV7-3 with TRBJ2-3, with D possibly TRBD2 on 6 matching bases. Trimming removed 1 base at V and 2 bases at J, with 16 bases between. CDR3 length: 17 residues. In germline, CDR1 is SGHTA, CDR2 FQGTGA. CDR3: CASSLRASLALTDTQYF. The CDR3 region has the DNA TGTGCCAGCAGCTTAAGAGCATCACTAGCTCTCACAGATACGCAGTATTTT.

J is TRBJ2-7 and V is TRBV5-1; tentative D call: TRBD2 (6 bases). Trimming removed 1 base at V and 3 bases at J, with 11 bases between. Germline V gene lookup returns CDR1 SGHRS and CDR2 YFSETQ. The CDR3 has 14 amino acids. The CDR3 region is CASSLSEGGYEQYF. CDR3 in DNA: TGCGCCAGCAGCTTGAGTGAGGGAGGCTACGAGCAGTACTTC.

The J gene is TRBJ2-7, the V gene TRBV19; 7 bases are shared with TRBD2. Losses at the gene ends were 0 bases for V and 3 bases for J; bases not matched to a gene: 11. There are 17 residues in the CDR3. Looked up from germline, CDR1 is LNHDA and CDR2 is SQIVND (reference sequence). For the CDR3, the DNA is TGTGCCAGTAGTATAGAGTATCGTGCTAGCGGCTACTACGAGCAGTACTTC. Translated: CASSIEYRASGYYEQYF.

This rearrangement joins TRBV29-1 to TRBJ2-7, with 8 bases identical to TRBD1. The length of the CDR3 is 15 residues. CDR1 and CDR2 from the germline V gene are SQVTM and ANQGSEA. V shed 4 bases and J 3 bases; nucleotides not matched to a gene: 11. In nucleotides, the CDR3 is TGCAGCGTTGGTTGGACAGGGAAAACCGGCTACGAGCAGTACTTC. Encoded protein: CSVGWTGKTGYEQYF.

The count of this clone is one. CDR3 nucleotides: TGTGCCTGGCTTCAGGGTTCCGGGGAGCTGTTTTTT. It yields the protein CAWLQGSGELFF. The J gene is TRBJ2-2, the V gene TRBV30; D is perhaps TRBD1 (5 bases). With 5 bases removed from V and 6 bases from J, the gap between germline ends came to 10 bases. CDR1 is GTSNPN, CDR2 SVGIG, per germline (reference sequence). There are 12 residues in the CDR3.